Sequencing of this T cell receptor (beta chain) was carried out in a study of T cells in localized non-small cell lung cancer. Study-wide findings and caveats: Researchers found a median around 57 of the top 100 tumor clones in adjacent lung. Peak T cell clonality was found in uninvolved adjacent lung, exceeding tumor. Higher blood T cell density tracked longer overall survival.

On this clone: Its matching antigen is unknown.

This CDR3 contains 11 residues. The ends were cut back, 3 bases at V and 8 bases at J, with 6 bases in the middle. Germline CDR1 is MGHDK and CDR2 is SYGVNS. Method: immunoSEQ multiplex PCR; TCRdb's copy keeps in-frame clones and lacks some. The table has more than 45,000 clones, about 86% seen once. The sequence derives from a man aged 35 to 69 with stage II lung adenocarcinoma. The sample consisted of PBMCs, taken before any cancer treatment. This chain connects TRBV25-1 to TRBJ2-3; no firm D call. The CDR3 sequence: CASSDGRTQYF. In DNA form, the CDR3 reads TGTGCCAGCAGTGATGGACGTACGCAGTATTTT.